This T cell receptor (beta chain) comes out of a study of blood T cell repertoires in COVID-19. Across the study: Samples representing acute and convalescent COVID-19 were sourced from the United States, Italy and Spain. PBMCs, B-cell-depleted T cells, or T cells were the source of the cDNA or gDNA that made up the material.

The CDR3 extends over 12 amino acids. Trimming removed 2 bases at V and 3 bases at J, with 5 bases between. Germline V gene lookup returns CDR1 MDHEN and CDR2 SYDVKM. Under the authors' procedure: Reference gene primer amplification gave nucleated cell count estimates. Data came from immunoSEQ multiplex PCR; TCRdb stores just in-frame clones and leaves some out. The V and J calls and the clone size are those of that table, but D and trimming were determined from the DNA. The sample has about 260,000 clones, about 80% seen once. In its sample, this clone was seen many times. Sequenced sample: peripheral blood. The receptor's source is a woman of 80 years or more with acute or convalescent COVID-19. The V gene is TRBV28, the J gene TRBJ2-7; D remains ambiguous. CDR3 region: CASSLENYEQYF. For the CDR3, the DNA is TGTGCCAGCAGTTTAGAGAACTACGAGCAGTACTTC. Filled out from reference TRBV28 and TRBJ2-7, the complete variable domain reads DVKVTQSSRYLVKRTGEKVFLECVQDMDHENMFWYRQDPGLGLRLIYFSYDVKMKEKGDIPEGYSVSREKKERFSLILESASTNQTSMYLCASSLENYEQYFGPGTRLTVT.